The rows below give T cell receptor beta chains drawn from one sample of a study of cytotoxic CD8 clonotypes in ibrutinib-treated CLL. Clones were read by immunoSEQ multiplex PCR, and TCRdb kept only the in-frame ones, dropping some. Here the sample spans 150,000 or so clones, 80% being singletons. Sequenced here: PBMCs, sampled after 36 months of ibrutinib treatment. The receptors stem from a human donor with chronic lymphocytic leukemia. CDR3s include the opening cysteine and the closing phenylalanine or tryptophan. Fields, in order: clone size, D gene, V gene, J gene, CDR3 protein, CDR3 DNA. A D gene is named only where the DNA matches it firmly. The size of a clone is reported for some rows only, either as once, few or many, or as a class for expanded clones.

clone_size: .; d_call: .; v_call: TRBV19; j_call: TRBJ2-7; cdr3_aa: CASSLGPPYSYEQYF; cdr3_nt: TGTGCCAGTAGTCTCGGACCTCCCTACTCCTACGAGCAGTACTTC
clone_size: once; d_call: TRBD1; v_call: TRBV6-5; j_call: TRBJ2-3; cdr3_aa: CATQGTAYNTDTQYF; cdr3_nt: TGTGCCACCCAGGGGACAGCCTATAACACAGATACGCAGTATTTT
clone_size: .; d_call: TRBD1; v_call: TRBV6-1; j_call: TRBJ2-3; cdr3_aa: CASSETGGADTQYF; cdr3_nt: TGTGCCAGCAGTGAAACAGGGGGCGCAGATACGCAGTATTTT
clone_size: .; d_call: .; v_call: TRBV6-5; j_call: TRBJ1-5; cdr3_aa: CASSYLGPWGNQPQHF; cdr3_nt: TGTGCCAGCAGTTATTTGGGACCTTGGGGCAATCAGCCCCAGCATTTT
clone_size: .; d_call: .; v_call: TRBV5-1; j_call: TRBJ2-2; cdr3_aa: CASSLALAGSNTGELFF; cdr3_nt: TGCGCCAGCAGCTTGGCCCTCGCGGGGAGTAACACCGGGGAGCTGTTTTTT
clone_size: .; d_call: TRBD2; v_call: TRBV7-9; j_call: TRBJ2-3; cdr3_aa: CASSATGEGNTQYF; cdr3_nt: TGTGCCAGCAGCGCGACCGGGGAGGGAAATACGCAGTATTTT
clone_size: .; d_call: TRBD2; v_call: TRBV19; j_call: TRBJ2-5; cdr3_aa: CASSTRLAGVGETQYF; cdr3_nt: TGTGCCAGTAGTACAAGACTAGCGGGAGTCGGAGAGACCCAGTACTTC
clone_size: few; d_call: TRBD1; v_call: TRBV6-5; j_call: TRBJ1-5; cdr3_aa: CASSYRGRNQPQHF; cdr3_nt: TGTGCCAGCAGTTACAGGGGGCGAAATCAGCCCCAGCATTTT
clone_size: medium-sized; d_call: .; v_call: TRBV28; j_call: TRBJ2-7; cdr3_aa: CASTDLGHYEQYF; cdr3_nt: TGTGCCAGCACCGACTTAGGTCATTACGAGCAGTACTTC
clone_size: .; d_call: .; v_call: TRBV5-1; j_call: TRBJ1-5; cdr3_aa: CASSLGWSNQPQHF; cdr3_nt: TGCGCCAGCAGCTTGGGTTGGAGCAATCAGCCCCAGCATTTT
clone_size: .; d_call: .; v_call: TRBV5-1; j_call: TRBJ1-2; cdr3_aa: CASSYRTDPNYGYTF; cdr3_nt: TGCGCCAGCAGCTACCGGACAGACCCTAACTATGGCTACACCTTC
clone_size: .; d_call: TRBD2; v_call: TRBV9; j_call: TRBJ2-3; cdr3_aa: CASSVSGGGDTQYF; cdr3_nt: TGTGCCAGCAGCGTTAGCGGGGGAGGGGATACGCAGTATTTT
clone_size: few; d_call: .; v_call: TRBV19; j_call: TRBJ1-2; cdr3_aa: CASSIGLEGYTF; cdr3_nt: TGTGCCAGTAGTATAGGCCTGGAGGGCTACACCTTC
clone_size: .; d_call: .; v_call: TRBV11-2; j_call: TRBJ2-4; cdr3_aa: CASSSGWVEYIQYF; cdr3_nt: TGTGCCAGCAGCTCCGGTTGGGTGGAGTACATTCAGTACTTC
clone_size: .; d_call: .; v_call: TRBV30; j_call: TRBJ2-7; cdr3_aa: CAWSVQEQYF; cdr3_nt: TGTGCCTGGAGTGTACAGGAGCAGTACTTC
clone_size: .; d_call: TRBD2; v_call: TRBV27; j_call: TRBJ2-3; cdr3_aa: CASSPLRPISGRGTDTQYF; cdr3_nt: TGTGCCAGCAGTCCCCTTCGCCCTATTAGCGGGAGGGGCACAGATACGCAGTATTTT
clone_size: .; d_call: TRBD2; v_call: TRBV19; j_call: TRBJ2-7; cdr3_aa: CASSRLADSFYEQYF; cdr3_nt: TGTGCCAGTTCGCGACTAGCAGATTCTTTCTACGAGCAGTACTTC
clone_size: .; d_call: TRBD1; v_call: TRBV19; j_call: TRBJ2-7; cdr3_aa: CASSATGVEQYF; cdr3_nt: TGTGCCAGTAGTGCGACAGGGGTTGAGCAGTACTTC
clone_size: .; d_call: .; v_call: TRBV5-5; j_call: TRBJ1-5; cdr3_aa: CASSLAGRDQPQHF; cdr3_nt: TGTGCCAGCAGCTTGGCTGGCAGGGATCAGCCCCAGCATTTT
clone_size: .; d_call: .; v_call: TRBV5-6; j_call: TRBJ1-2; cdr3_aa: CASSLLSHGYTF; cdr3_nt: TGTGCCAGCAGCCTACTAAGCCATGGCTACACCTTC
clone_size: many; d_call: TRBD1; v_call: TRBV5-4; j_call: TRBJ2-7; cdr3_aa: CASSLETGASEQYF; cdr3_nt: TGTGCCAGCAGCTTGGAGACAGGGGCATCCGAGCAGTACTTC
clone_size: once; d_call: TRBD2; v_call: TRBV5-1; j_call: TRBJ2-3; cdr3_aa: CASSAGAGGSTDTQYF; cdr3_nt: TGCGCCAGCAGCGCCGGAGCGGGGGGCAGCACAGATACGCAGTATTTT
clone_size: .; d_call: TRBD1; v_call: TRBV6-1; j_call: TRBJ2-1; cdr3_aa: CASNGQGINEQFF; cdr3_nt: TGTGCCAGCAACGGACAGGGGATCAATGAGCAGTTCTTC
clone_size: .; d_call: TRBD1; v_call: TRBV30; j_call: TRBJ1-2; cdr3_aa: CACYQGAGYGYTF; cdr3_nt: TGTGCCTGTTACCAGGGGGCAGGCTATGGCTACACCTTC
clone_size: .; d_call: TRBD1; v_call: TRBV5-1; j_call: TRBJ2-3; cdr3_aa: CASSMTGETDTQYF; cdr3_nt: TGCGCCAGCAGCATGACAGGGGAGACAGATACGCAGTATTTT
clone_size: .; d_call: .; v_call: TRBV2; j_call: TRBJ2-1; cdr3_aa: CASTKEGGHHEQFF; cdr3_nt: TGTGCCAGCACCAAGGAGGGGGGCCATCATGAGCAGTTCTTC
clone_size: few; d_call: .; v_call: TRBV27; j_call: TRBJ2-3; cdr3_aa: CASSFTGPPYTDTQYF; cdr3_nt: TGTGCCAGCAGTTTTACCGGGCCTCCATACACAGATACGCAGTATTTT
clone_size: .; d_call: .; v_call: TRBV5-4; j_call: TRBJ1-6; cdr3_aa: CASSLAAPGVYSPLHF; cdr3_nt: TGTGCCAGCAGCTTGGCCGCGCCAGGGGTATATTCACCCCTCCACTTT
clone_size: .; d_call: .; v_call: TRBV6-5; j_call: TRBJ2-2; cdr3_aa: CASTPGDGELFF; cdr3_nt: TGTGCCAGCACCCCCGGGGACGGGGAGCTGTTTTTT
clone_size: .; d_call: .; v_call: TRBV5-4; j_call: TRBJ2-5; cdr3_aa: CASSLESLVTQYF; cdr3_nt: TGTGCCAGCAGCTTGGAATCACTTGTGACCCAGTACTTC
clone_size: .; d_call: TRBD1; v_call: TRBV7-9; j_call: TRBJ1-6; cdr3_aa: CASRDRGYNSPLHF; cdr3_nt: TGTGCCAGCAGGGACAGGGGCTATAATTCACCCCTCCACTTT
clone_size: .; d_call: .; v_call: TRBV5-1; j_call: TRBJ2-3; cdr3_aa: CASSLDGRQGDTQYF; cdr3_nt: TGCGCCAGCAGCTTGGATGGCCGTCAGGGAGATACGCAGTATTTT
clone_size: once; d_call: .; v_call: TRBV4-1; j_call: TRBJ2-3; cdr3_aa: CASRQPWRLPEDTDTQYF; cdr3_nt: TGCGCCAGCAGACAGCCGTGGCGGCTCCCCGAGGACACAGATACGCAGTATTTT
clone_size: once; d_call: .; v_call: TRBV10-3; j_call: TRBJ2-4; cdr3_aa: CAISESVGQSLAKNIQYF; cdr3_nt: TGTGCCATCAGTGAGTCGGTTGGCCAGTCATTAGCCAAAAACATTCAGTACTTC
clone_size: .; d_call: .; v_call: TRBV5-1; j_call: TRBJ2-2; cdr3_aa: CASSDGGGNTGELFF; cdr3_nt: TGCGCCAGCAGCGATGGGGGCGGGAACACCGGGGAGCTGTTTTTT
clone_size: once; d_call: .; v_call: TRBV10-1; j_call: TRBJ2-5; cdr3_aa: CASSESGGRNKETQYF; cdr3_nt: TGCGCCAGCAGTGAGTCGGGAGGACGTAACAAAGAGACCCAGTACTTC
clone_size: once; d_call: .; v_call: TRBV25-1; j_call: TRBJ2-6; cdr3_aa: CASSEVGPYSGANVLTF; cdr3_nt: TGTGCCAGCAGTGAGGTGGGACCGTACTCTGGGGCCAACGTCCTGACTTTC
clone_size: .; d_call: TRBD1; v_call: TRBV27; j_call: TRBJ1-1; cdr3_aa: CASSPMTGKAFF; cdr3_nt: TGTGCCAGCAGTCCAATGACAGGGAAAGCTTTCTTT
clone_size: .; d_call: .; v_call: TRBV27; j_call: TRBJ1-5; cdr3_aa: CASSLSGLQPQHF; cdr3_nt: TGTGCCAGCAGTTTATCGGGACTTCAGCCCCAGCATTTT
clone_size: .; d_call: .; v_call: TRBV2; j_call: TRBJ2-7; cdr3_aa: CASSVSRNIYEQYF; cdr3_nt: TGTGCCAGCAGTGTTAGCAGAAACATCTACGAGCAGTACTTC
clone_size: .; d_call: TRBD2; v_call: TRBV6-4; j_call: TRBJ2-3; cdr3_aa: CASSDSGGGGTDTQYF; cdr3_nt: TGTGCCAGCAGTGACTCAGGCGGGGGAGGCACAGATACGCAGTATTTT